The sequence of this TCR beta chain was determined in a study of T-cell reconstitution after alpha-beta-depleted transplantation in children. This clonotype was counted many times. Library preparation (for TCRbeta) was performed with unique molecular identifiers. From the PCR reads, TCRdb called clonotypes with MiXCR, one entry per CDR3 protein. The table shows approximately 390,000 distinct CDR3 sequences, with roughly 10% occurring only once. This CDR3 is 14 amino acids long. Germline V gene lookup returns CDR1 SGHVS and CDR2 FQNEAQ. J lost 2 bases, V lost 0 bases, and 0 bases had no gene match. This chain links TRBV7-8 with TRBJ2-7; 8 bases fit TRBD1. This clonotype was sampled from a human donor who donated a stem cell graft to a child with acute myeloid leukemia. This specimen was PBMCs from the stem cell graft donor, taken from the stem cell graft. CDR3 nucleotide sequence: TGTGCCAGCAGCTTAGCGGGACAGGCCTACGAGCAGTACTTC. It encodes CASSLAGQAYEQYF.